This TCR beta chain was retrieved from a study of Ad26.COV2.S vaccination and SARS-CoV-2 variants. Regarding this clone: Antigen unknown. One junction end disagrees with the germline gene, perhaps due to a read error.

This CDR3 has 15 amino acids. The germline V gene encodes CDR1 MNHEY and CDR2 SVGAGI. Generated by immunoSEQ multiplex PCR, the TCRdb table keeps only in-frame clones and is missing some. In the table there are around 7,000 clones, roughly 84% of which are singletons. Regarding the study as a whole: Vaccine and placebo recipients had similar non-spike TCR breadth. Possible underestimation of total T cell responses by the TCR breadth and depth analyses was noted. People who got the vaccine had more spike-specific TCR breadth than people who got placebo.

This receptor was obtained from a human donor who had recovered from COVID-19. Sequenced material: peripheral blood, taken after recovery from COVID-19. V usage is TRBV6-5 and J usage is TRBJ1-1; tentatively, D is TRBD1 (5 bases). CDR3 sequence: CASMGRSRANPEAFF. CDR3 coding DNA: TGTGCCAGCATGGGGCGGAGCAGGGCGAACCCTGAAGCTTTCTTT.